A selection of T cell receptor beta chains follows, all from one sample in a study of T cells in localized non-small cell lung cancer. Here immunoSEQ multiplex PCR was the method, and the copy in TCRdb shows in-frame clones only, minus some. The sample lists approximately 47,000 clones; about 85% were seen once. The sample in question was PBMCs, obtained before any cancer treatment. These receptor sequences come from a man aged 40 to 70 with stage II lung adenocarcinoma. CDR3s include the opening cysteine and the closing phenylalanine or tryptophan. The D gene is left open where the match is weak. Only some rows state a clone size, as once, few, many or a class for expanded clones.

cdr3_aa	cdr3_nt	d_call	v_call	j_call	clone_size
CASSIGQGFRSPLHF	TGTGCCAGTAGTATAGGACAGGGTTTTCGGTCACCCCTCCACTTT	TRBD1	TRBV19	TRBJ1-6	NA
CASSDGGGTGSTGELFF	TGTGCCAGCAGTGATGGGGGGGGGACGGGAAGCACCGGGGAGCTGTTTTTT	TRBD2	TRBV2	TRBJ2-2	NA
CASSLGTSTAGSYNEQFF	TGTGCCAGCAGTTTAGGGACGTCGACGGCTGGGTCCTACAATGAGCAGTTCTTC	NA	TRBV28	TRBJ2-1	once
CASSQERTRVDTQYF	TGCGCCAGCAGCCAGGAGCGCACCCGGGTTGATACGCAGTATTTT	NA	TRBV4-1	TRBJ2-3	NA
CSVGSGVNQPQHF	TGCAGCGTTGGTTCTGGGGTCAATCAGCCCCAGCATTTT	NA	TRBV29-1	TRBJ1-5	NA
CASSLSLHNEQFF	TGCGCCAGCAGCTTGTCGCTGCACAATGAGCAGTTCTTC	NA	TRBV5-1	TRBJ2-1	once
CASSLAGTGNQPQHF	TGCGCCAGCAGCCTAGCCGGGACAGGGAATCAGCCCCAGCATTTT	TRBD1	TRBV5-1	TRBJ1-5	NA
CASSLGGTTLGAFF	TGTGCCAGCAGCTTGGGGGGGACGACATTAGGAGCTTTCTTT	NA	TRBV5-4	TRBJ1-1	once
CAWNRVMNTEAFF	TGTGCCTGGAACAGGGTCATGAACACTGAAGCTTTCTTT	NA	TRBV30	TRBJ1-1	NA
CASSLGGTTGELFF	TGCGCCAGCAGTCTCGGGGGGACTACCGGGGAGCTGTTTTTT	TRBD2	TRBV10-1	TRBJ2-2	NA
CAGSPGGASSQPQHF	TGTGCCGGCAGCCCAGGGGGCGCGAGCAGTCAGCCCCAGCATTTT	TRBD1	TRBV7-2	TRBJ1-5	NA
CASSFRTGEVGEAFF	TGTGCCAGCAGCTTCCGGACAGGAGAGGTGGGTGAAGCTTTCTTT	TRBD1	TRBV7-9	TRBJ1-1	NA
CASSLGGHGQDTQYF	TGTGCCAGCAGCTTGGGAGGACACGGTCAAGATACGCAGTATTTT	NA	TRBV5-4	TRBJ2-3	NA
CASSQGQDNSPLHF	TGTGCCAGCAGTCAGGGACAGGATAATTCACCCCTCCACTTT	TRBD1	TRBV6-1	TRBJ1-6	NA
CASSPGGIGGPLRGGNEQFF	TGTGCCAGCAGCCCCGGGGGGATCGGGGGGCCCTTACGAGGTGGGAATGAGCAGTTCTTC	NA	TRBV7-8	TRBJ2-1	NA
CASSLSLWTGELFF	TGTGCCAGTAGTCTGTCCCTATGGACCGGGGAGCTGTTTTTT	NA	TRBV19	TRBJ2-2	few
CASSPRTDQETQYF	TGTGCCAGCAGCCCGAGGACAGACCAAGAGACCCAGTACTTC	NA	TRBV5-4	TRBJ2-5	NA
CASSPSRGSNTEAFF	TGTGCCAGCAGTCCATCCAGGGGTAGTAACACTGAAGCTTTCTTT	NA	TRBV2	TRBJ1-1	NA
CASSFGGGRYNEQFF	TGTGCCAGCAGTTTTGGCGGGGGGCGGTACAATGAGCAGTTCTTC	TRBD2	TRBV27	TRBJ2-1	once
CASSLGGGVNEQFF	TGTGCCAGCAGCTTAGGTGGCGGGGTGAATGAGCAGTTCTTC	NA	TRBV7-3	TRBJ2-1	NA
CASSVGGSGRNNEQFF	TGTGCCAGCAGCGTAGGGGGGTCAGGGCGAAACAATGAGCAGTTCTTC	NA	TRBV9	TRBJ2-1	few
CASSLGQVRTDTQYF	TGTGCCAGCAGCTTGGGGCAGGTTCGCACAGATACGCAGTATTTT	NA	TRBV5-4	TRBJ2-3	few
CASSIDRGTVVEAFF	TGTGCCAGTAGTATAGACCGGGGGACAGTTGTTGAAGCTTTCTTT	TRBD1	TRBV19	TRBJ1-1	NA
CASSQDSYSYEQYF	TGCGCCAGCAGCCAAGATTCCTACTCCTACGAGCAGTACTTC	NA	TRBV4-1	TRBJ2-7	NA
CASSTGQTRGNQPQHF	TGTGCCAGTAGTACGGGACAGACCAGGGGCAATCAGCCCCAGCATTTT	TRBD1	TRBV19	TRBJ1-5	NA
CASRRSAETQYF	TGTGCCAGCAGACGGTCGGCGGAGACCCAGTACTTC	NA	TRBV2	TRBJ2-5	NA
CASSYVEGSDEQFF	TGTGCCAGCAGTTACGTCGAAGGGTCGGATGAGCAGTTCTTC	NA	TRBV6-5	TRBJ2-1	NA
CASSQEEGSYNPPLHF	TGCGCCAGCAGCCAAGAAGAGGGCTCCTATAATCCACCCCTCCACTTT	NA	TRBV4-1	TRBJ1-6	NA
CASSKPDTTDTQYF	TGCGCCAGCAGCAAGCCGGACACCACAGATACGCAGTATTTT	NA	TRBV5-1	TRBJ2-3	NA
CATSRDKQVGEKLFF	TGTGCCACCAGCAGAGATAAACAGGTTGGCGAAAAACTGTTTTTT	NA	TRBV15	TRBJ1-4	NA
CASSPRGAGGLDTEAFF	TGTGCCAGCAGCCCTCGGGGGGCAGGGGGTTTGGACACTGAAGCTTTCTTT	TRBD1	TRBV11-1	TRBJ1-1	NA
CASSLGQQETQYF	TGCGCCAGCAGCTTAGGCCAGCAAGAGACCCAGTACTTC	NA	TRBV5-1	TRBJ2-5	NA
CASSLDRGIMNTEAFF	TGTGCCAGCAGCTTGGATCGCGGAATAATGAACACTGAAGCTTTCTTT	NA	TRBV5-4	TRBJ1-1	NA
CASSTRGTSGSSGANVLTF	TGTGCCAGCAGCACTAGAGGGACTAGCGGGTCCTCTGGGGCCAACGTCCTGACTTTC	TRBD2	TRBV7-2	TRBJ2-6	NA
CASSLDRGTNYGYTF	TGTGCCAGCAGCTTGGACAGGGGTACCAACTATGGCTACACCTTC	TRBD1	TRBV5-4	TRBJ1-2	once
CASSPGLSGGGETQYF	TGTGCCAGCAGCCCTGGACTATCCGGGGGGGGCGAGACCCAGTACTTC	TRBD2	TRBV7-3	TRBJ2-5	NA
CAWSRQGNTIYF	TGTGCCTGGAGTAGACAGGGAAACACCATATATTTT	NA	TRBV30	TRBJ1-3	NA
CASSLGTGGLETQYF	TGTGCCAGCAGCTTGGGGACAGGGGGCTTGGAGACCCAGTACTTC	TRBD1	TRBV7-7	TRBJ2-5	few
CASSPEPAPGTEAFF	TGTGCCAGCTCACCAGAACCAGCGCCGGGGACTGAAGCTTTCTTT	NA	TRBV18	TRBJ1-1	NA
CASGLGQGGETQYF	TGTGCTAGTGGTTTAGGACAGGGGGGTGAGACCCAGTACTTC	TRBD1	TRBV12-5	TRBJ2-5	once
CATSSQGQTEAFF	TGTGCCACCAGCAGTCAAGGGCAGACTGAAGCTTTCTTT	NA	TRBV15	TRBJ1-1	NA
CASSPRTSPNTGTDTQYF	TGTGCCAGCAGCCCTCGGACTAGCCCGAATACAGGCACAGATACGCAGTATTTT	TRBD2	TRBV5-6	TRBJ2-3	NA
CASSDGAWTGFFPGANVLTF	TGTGCCAGCAGTGATGGGGCCTGGACAGGGTTTTTCCCTGGGGCCAACGTCCTGACTTTC	TRBD1	TRBV6-1	TRBJ2-6	NA
CASSLDGGGNEQFF	TGTGCCAGCAGCTTGGATGGCGGGGGAAATGAGCAGTTCTTC	TRBD2	TRBV11-3	TRBJ2-1	NA
CASSQVFGSEQYF	TGCGCCAGCAGCCAAGTTTTTGGTAGCGAGCAGTACTTC	NA	TRBV5-1	TRBJ2-7	NA
CASSPNRGFSGNTIYF	TGTGCCAGTAGCCCGAACAGGGGATTCTCTGGAAACACCATATATTTT	TRBD1	TRBV19	TRBJ1-3	NA
CASSGRDPVGTDTQYF	TGTGCCAGCAGTGGCCGGGACCCGGTAGGGACAGATACGCAGTATTTT	NA	TRBV2	TRBJ2-3	NA
CASSSGTGSYGYTF	TGTGCCAGCAGCTCGGGGACAGGGAGCTATGGCTACACCTTC	TRBD1	TRBV9	TRBJ1-2	once
CASSPNPGGEETQYF	TGTGCCAGCAGCCCAAACCCGGGAGGCGAAGAGACCCAGTACTTC	TRBD2	TRBV9	TRBJ2-5	NA
CASSLSEGEETQYF	TGCGCCAGCAGCTTGTCAGAAGGGGAAGAGACCCAGTACTTC	NA	TRBV5-1	TRBJ2-5	NA
CASSSDRTTGELFF	TGTGCCAGCTCCTCAGACAGGACCACCGGGGAGCTGTTTTTT	NA	TRBV18	TRBJ2-2	NA
CASSFEDRAYEQYF	TGCGCCAGCAGCTTTGAGGACAGGGCCTACGAGCAGTACTTC	TRBD1	TRBV5-1	TRBJ2-7	NA
CASSDERPDQPQHF	TGTGCCAGCAGTGATGAACGGCCAGATCAGCCCCAGCATTTT	NA	TRBV2	TRBJ1-5	NA